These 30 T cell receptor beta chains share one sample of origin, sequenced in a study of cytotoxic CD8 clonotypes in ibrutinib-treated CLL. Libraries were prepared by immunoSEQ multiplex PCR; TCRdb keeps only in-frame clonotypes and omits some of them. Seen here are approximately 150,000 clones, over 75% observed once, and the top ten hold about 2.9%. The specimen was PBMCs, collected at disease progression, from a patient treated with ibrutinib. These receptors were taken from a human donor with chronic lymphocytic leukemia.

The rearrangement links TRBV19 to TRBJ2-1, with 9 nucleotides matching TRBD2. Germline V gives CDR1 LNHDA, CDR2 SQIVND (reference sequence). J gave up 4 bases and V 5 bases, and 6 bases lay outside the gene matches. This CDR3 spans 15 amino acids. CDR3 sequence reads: CASSWREGAYNEQFF. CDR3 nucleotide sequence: TGTGCCAGTAGTTGGCGGGAGGGGGCTTACAATGAGCAGTTCTTC.

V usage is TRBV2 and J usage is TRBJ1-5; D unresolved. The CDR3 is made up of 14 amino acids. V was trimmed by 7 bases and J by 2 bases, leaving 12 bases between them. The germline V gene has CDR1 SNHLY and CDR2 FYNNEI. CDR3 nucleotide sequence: TGTGCCAGCATTCCGAGGGAGGGCAATCAGCCCCAGCATTTT. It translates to CASIPREGNQPQHF.

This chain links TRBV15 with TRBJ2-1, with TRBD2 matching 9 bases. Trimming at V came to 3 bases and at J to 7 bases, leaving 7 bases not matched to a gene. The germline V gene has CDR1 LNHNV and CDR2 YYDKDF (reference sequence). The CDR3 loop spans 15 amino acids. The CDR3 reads CATSSFSGSVNEQFF. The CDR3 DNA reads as TGTGCCACCAGCAGTTTTAGCGGGAGTGTTAATGAGCAGTTCTTC.

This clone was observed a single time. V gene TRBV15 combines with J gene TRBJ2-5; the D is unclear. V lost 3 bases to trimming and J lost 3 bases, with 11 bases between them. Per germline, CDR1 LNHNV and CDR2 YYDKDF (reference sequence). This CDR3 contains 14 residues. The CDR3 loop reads CATSSGVIKETQYF. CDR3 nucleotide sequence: TGTGCCACCAGCAGTGGGGTTATTAAAGAGACCCAGTACTTC.

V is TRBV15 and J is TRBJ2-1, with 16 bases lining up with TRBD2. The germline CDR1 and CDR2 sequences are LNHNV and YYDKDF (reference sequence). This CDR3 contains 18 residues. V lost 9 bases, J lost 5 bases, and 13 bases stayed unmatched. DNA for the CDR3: TGTGCCACTAAGCCGGGACTAGCGGGAGGGCGAGGGGACAATGAGCAGTTCTTC. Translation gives CATKPGLAGGRGDNEQFF.

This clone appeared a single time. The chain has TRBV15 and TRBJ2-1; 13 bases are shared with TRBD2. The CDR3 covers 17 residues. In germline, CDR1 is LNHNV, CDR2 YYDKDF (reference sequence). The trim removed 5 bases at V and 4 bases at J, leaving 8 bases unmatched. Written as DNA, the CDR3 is TGTGCCACCAGCTCCCCTGGACTAGCGGGAGTATACAATGAGCAGTTCTTC. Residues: CATSSPGLAGVYNEQFF.

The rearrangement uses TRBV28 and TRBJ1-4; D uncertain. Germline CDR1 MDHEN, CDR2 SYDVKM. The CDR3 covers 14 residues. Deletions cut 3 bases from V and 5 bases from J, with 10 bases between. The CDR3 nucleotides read TGTGCCAGCAGTTTGGTGTTCGGAAATGAAAAACTGTTTTTT. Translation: CASSLVFGNEKLFF.

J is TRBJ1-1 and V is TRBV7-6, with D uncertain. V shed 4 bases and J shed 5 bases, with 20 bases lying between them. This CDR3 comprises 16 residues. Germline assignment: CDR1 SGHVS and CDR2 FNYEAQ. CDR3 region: CASSSEVGRVGTEAFF. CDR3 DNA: TGTGCCAGCAGCTCAGAGGTCGGGAGGGTTGGGACTGAAGCTTTCTTT.

CDR3 coding DNA: TGTGCCAGCAGCTTAAATTCGAGGCCCGGGGAGCTGTTTTTT. It yields the protein CASSLNSRPGELFF. The rearrangement links TRBV7-3 to TRBJ2-2; the D is unclear. V lost 1 base to trimming and J lost 6 bases, with 9 bases between them. The V gene's germline CDR1 is SGHTA and CDR2 FQGTGA. This CDR3 contains 14 residues.

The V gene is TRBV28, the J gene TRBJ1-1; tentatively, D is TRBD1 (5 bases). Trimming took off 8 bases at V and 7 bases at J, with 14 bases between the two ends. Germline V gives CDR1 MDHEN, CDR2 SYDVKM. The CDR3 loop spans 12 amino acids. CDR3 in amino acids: CASFGGMREAFF. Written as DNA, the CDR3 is TGTGCCAGCTTCGGGGGGATGCGTGAAGCTTTCTTT.

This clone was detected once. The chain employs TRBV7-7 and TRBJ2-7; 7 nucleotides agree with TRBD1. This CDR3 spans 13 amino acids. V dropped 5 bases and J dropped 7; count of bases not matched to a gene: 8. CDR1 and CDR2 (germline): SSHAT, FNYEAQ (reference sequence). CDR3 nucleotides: TGTGCCAGCAGCCGCAACCGGGACAGAGAGCAGTACTTC. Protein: CASSRNRDREQYF.

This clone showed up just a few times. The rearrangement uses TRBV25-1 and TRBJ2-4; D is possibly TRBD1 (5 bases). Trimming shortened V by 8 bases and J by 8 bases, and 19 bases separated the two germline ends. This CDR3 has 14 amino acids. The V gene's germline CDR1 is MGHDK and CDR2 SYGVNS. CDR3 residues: CASAETGLLDIQYF. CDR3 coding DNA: TGTGCCAGCGCTGAAACAGGTTTGTTGGACATTCAGTACTTC.

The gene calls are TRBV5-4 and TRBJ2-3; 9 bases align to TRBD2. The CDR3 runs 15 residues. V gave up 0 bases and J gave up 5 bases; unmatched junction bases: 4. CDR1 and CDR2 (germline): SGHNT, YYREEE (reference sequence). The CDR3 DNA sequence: TGTGCCAGCAGCTTGGTCCAGCGGGAGGTAGATACGCAGTATTTT. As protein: CASSLVQREVDTQYF.

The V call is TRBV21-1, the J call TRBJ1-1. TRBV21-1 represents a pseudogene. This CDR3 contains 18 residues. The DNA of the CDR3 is TGTGCCAGCAGAAAAACGACGGTTTGGGACCCTCTCGACACTGAAGCTTTCTTT. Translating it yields CASRKTTVWDPLDTEAFF.

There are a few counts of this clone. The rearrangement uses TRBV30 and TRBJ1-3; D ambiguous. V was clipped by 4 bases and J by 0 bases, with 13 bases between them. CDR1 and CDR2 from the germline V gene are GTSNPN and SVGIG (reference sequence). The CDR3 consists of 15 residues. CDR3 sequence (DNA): TGTGCCTGGACCCAACAGATTATCTCTGGAAACACCATATATTTT. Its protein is CAWTQQIISGNTIYF.

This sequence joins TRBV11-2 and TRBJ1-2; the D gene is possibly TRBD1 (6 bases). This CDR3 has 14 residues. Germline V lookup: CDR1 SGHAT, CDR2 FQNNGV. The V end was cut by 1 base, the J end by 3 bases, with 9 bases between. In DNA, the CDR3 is TGTGCCAGCAGCTTAGGGCCAGGGGACTATGGCTACACCTTC. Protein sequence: CASSLGPGDYGYTF. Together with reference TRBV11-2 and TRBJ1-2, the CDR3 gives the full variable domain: EAGVAQSPRYKIIEKRQSVAFWCNPISGHATLYWYQQILGQGPKLLIQFQNNGVVDDSQLPKDRFSAERLKGVDSTLKIQPAKLEDSAVYLCASSLGPGDYGYTFGSGTRLTVV.

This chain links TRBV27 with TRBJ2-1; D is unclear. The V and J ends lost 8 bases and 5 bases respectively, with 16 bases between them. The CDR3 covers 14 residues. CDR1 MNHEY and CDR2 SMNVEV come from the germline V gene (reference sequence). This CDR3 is CASRRERTNNEQFF. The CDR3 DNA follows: TGTGCCAGCCGAAGGGAACGTACGAACAATGAGCAGTTCTTC.

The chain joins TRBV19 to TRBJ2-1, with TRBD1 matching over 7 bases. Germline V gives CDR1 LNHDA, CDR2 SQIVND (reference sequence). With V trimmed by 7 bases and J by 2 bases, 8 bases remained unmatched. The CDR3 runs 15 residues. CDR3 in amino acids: CASNRNRGPYNEQFF. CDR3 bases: TGTGCCAGTAACCGAAACAGGGGCCCCTACAATGAGCAGTTCTTC.

The CDR3: CASSQETSLTINEQFF. As DNA, the CDR3 is TGCGCCAGCAGCCAAGAGACTAGTCTCACGATCAATGAGCAGTTCTTC. This sequence joins TRBV4-1 and TRBJ2-1; TRBD2 might be the D (6 bases). The CDR3 sequence is 16 residues long. Germline loops: CDR1 MGHRA, CDR2 YSYEKL. The V and J ends lost 0 bases and 6 bases respectively, with 15 bases between them.

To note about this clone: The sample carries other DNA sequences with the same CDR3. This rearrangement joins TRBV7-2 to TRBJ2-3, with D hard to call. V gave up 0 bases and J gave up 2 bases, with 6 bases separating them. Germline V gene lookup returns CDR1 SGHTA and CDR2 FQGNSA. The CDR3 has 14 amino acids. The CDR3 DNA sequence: TGTGCCAGCAGCTTAGCGTCGATCACAGATACGCAGTATTTT. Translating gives CASSLASITDTQYF.

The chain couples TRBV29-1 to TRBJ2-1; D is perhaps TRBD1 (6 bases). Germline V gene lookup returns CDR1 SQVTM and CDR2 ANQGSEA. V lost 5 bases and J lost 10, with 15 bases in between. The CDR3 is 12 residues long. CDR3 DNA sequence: TGCAGCGTTAGAGCGGAGCAGGGGGAGCAGTTCTTC. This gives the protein CSVRAEQGEQFF.

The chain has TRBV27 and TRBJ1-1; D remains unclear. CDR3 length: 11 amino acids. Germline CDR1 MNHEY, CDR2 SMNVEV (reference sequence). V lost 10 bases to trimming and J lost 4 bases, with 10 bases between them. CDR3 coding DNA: TGTGCCACCGCCCGCGGCACTGAAGCTTTCTTT. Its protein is CATARGTEAFF.

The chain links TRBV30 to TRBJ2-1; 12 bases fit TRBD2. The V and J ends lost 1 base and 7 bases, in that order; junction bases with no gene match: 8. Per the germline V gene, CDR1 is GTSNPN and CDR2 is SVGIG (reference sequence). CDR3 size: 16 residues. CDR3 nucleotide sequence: TGTGCCTGGAGTGCGGCTAGCGGGAGGGCCAGTAATGAGCAGTTCTTC. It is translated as CAWSAASGRASNEQFF.

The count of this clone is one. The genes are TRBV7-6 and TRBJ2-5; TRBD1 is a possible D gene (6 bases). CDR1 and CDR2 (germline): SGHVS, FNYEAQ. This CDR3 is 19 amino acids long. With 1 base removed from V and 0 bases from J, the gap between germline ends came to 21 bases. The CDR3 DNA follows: TGTGCCAGCAGCTTAGGTTGGGTTACGGCAGGGGTGTACCAAGAGACCCAGTACTTC. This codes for CASSLGWVTAGVYQETQYF.

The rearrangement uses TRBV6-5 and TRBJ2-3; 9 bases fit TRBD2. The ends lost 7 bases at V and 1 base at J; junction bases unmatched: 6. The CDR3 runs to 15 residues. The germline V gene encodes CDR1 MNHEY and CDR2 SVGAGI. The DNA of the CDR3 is TGTGCCAGCACCGGACGGACTAGCGGCACAGATACGCAGTATTTT. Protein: CASTGRTSGTDTQYF.

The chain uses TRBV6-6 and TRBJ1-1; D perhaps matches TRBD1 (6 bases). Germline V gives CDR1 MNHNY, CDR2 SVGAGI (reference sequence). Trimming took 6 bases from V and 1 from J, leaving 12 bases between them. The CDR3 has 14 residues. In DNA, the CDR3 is TGTGCCAGCAGGGAAAGGACAGAGAACACTGAAGCTTTCTTT. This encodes CASRERTENTEAFF.

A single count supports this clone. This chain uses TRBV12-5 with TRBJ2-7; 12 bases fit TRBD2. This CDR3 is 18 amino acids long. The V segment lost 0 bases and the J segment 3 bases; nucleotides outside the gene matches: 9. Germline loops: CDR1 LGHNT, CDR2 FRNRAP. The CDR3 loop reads CASGLVGLAGSSNYEQYF. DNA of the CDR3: TGTGCTAGTGGTTTGGTAGGACTAGCGGGATCCTCAAACTACGAGCAGTACTTC.

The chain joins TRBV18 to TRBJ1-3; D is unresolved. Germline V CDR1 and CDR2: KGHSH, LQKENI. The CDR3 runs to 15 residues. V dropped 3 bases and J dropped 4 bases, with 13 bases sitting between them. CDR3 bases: TGTGCCAGCTCACCCCTTTGGGAGGCCGGAAACACCATATATTTT. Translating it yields CASSPLWEAGNTIYF.

The CDR3: CASSLTGGGQETQYF. The CDR3 region has the DNA TGTGCCAGCAGTTTAACAGGAGGTGGGCAAGAGACCCAGTACTTC. This chain links TRBV28 with TRBJ2-5, with D perhaps assigned TRBD1 or TRBD2 (5 bases each). The V gene's germline CDR1 is MDHEN and CDR2 SYDVKM. The CDR3 has 15 residues. Trimming cost V 2 bases and J 2 bases, with 12 bases left between them. The entire variable domain, with the rest obtained from reference TRBV28 and TRBJ2-5, is as follows: DVKVTQSSRYLVKRTGEKVFLECVQDMDHENMFWYRQDPGLGLRLIYFSYDVKMKEKGDIPEGYSVSREKKERFSLILESASTNQTSMYLCASSLTGGGQETQYFGPGTRLLVL.

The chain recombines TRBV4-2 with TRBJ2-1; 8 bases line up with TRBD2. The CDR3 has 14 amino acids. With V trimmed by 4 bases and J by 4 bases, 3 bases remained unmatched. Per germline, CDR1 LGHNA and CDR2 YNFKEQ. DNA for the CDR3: TGTGCCAGCAGCCCGGGACTAGGGTACAATGAGCAGTTCTTC. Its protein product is CASSPGLGYNEQFF.